This is a list of T cell receptor beta chains from one sample in a study of regulatory T cells in long-lasting Graves disease. TCRdb reanalysed the multiplex PCR reads using MiXCR and keeps one entry per CDR3 protein. The table has around 430,000 distinct CDR3 sequences, about 20% seen once. The sequencing here drew on peripheral blood mononuclear cells (PBMCs), taken when the disease was refractory, from a patient treated with antithyroid drugs. These receptors all come from a female donor with Graves disease. CDR3s include the opening cysteine and the closing phenylalanine or tryptophan. D genes are given only for firm matches. Size is omitted from some rows. Given values are once, few, many or a class for expanded clones.

CDR3	DNA	size	V	D	J
CSASGLAGGSAETQYF	TGCAGTGCCTCGGGACTAGCGGGGGGCAGTGCAGAGACCCAGTACTTC	-	TRBV20-1	TRBD2	TRBJ2-5
CASSMVGNYEQYF	TGTGCCAGTAGTATGGTCGGGAATTACGAGCAGTACTTC	few	TRBV19	-	TRBJ2-7
CASEGTVEAFF	TGTGCCAGTGAGGGGACGGTTGAAGCTTTCTTT	many	TRBV28	-	TRBJ1-1
CASSLRPRGLGETQYF	TGTGCCAGCAGCCTCCGCCCCCGGGGGCTGGGAGAGACCCAGTACTTC	many	TRBV11-2	-	TRBJ2-5
CASSPSIGVSYEQYF	TGTGCCAGCAGCCCCTCGATAGGGGTCTCCTACGAGCAGTACTTC	-	TRBV9	-	TRBJ2-7
CAISEGNTIYF	TGTGCCATCAGTGAAGGGAACACCATATATTTT	-	TRBV10-3	-	TRBJ1-3
CASSLRGTATYEQYF	TGTGCCAGCAGCCTTCGGGGGACAGCTACCTACGAGCAGTACTTC	many	TRBV28	-	TRBJ2-7
CASSAPAKGQSGEKLFF	TGTGCCAGCAGTGCGCCCGCCAAGGGACAATCGGGGGAAAAACTGTTTTTT	many	TRBV28	-	TRBJ1-4
CASGLPTGGFSGANVLTF	TGTGCTAGTGGTTTGCCTACGGGAGGTTTCTCTGGGGCCAACGTCCTGACTTTC	-	TRBV12-5	TRBD2	TRBJ2-6
CASKVGNTEAFF	TGCGCCAGCAAGGTCGGGAACACTGAAGCTTTCTTT	-	TRBV5-1	-	TRBJ1-1
CSARSGGDYGYTF	TGCAGTGCTAGATCGGGAGGTGACTATGGCTACACCTTC	-	TRBV20-1	-	TRBJ1-2
CASRPGTWRTEAFF	TGTGCCAGCAGACCCGGGACGTGGAGGACTGAAGCTTTCTTT	-	TRBV11-1	-	TRBJ1-1
CASSQGGGFYEQYF	TGTGCCAGCAGTCAAGGCGGGGGTTTCTACGAGCAGTACTTC	-	TRBV6-1	TRBD2	TRBJ2-7
CASSPRVLTNEKLFF	TGTGCCAGCTCACCACGGGTCCTGACTAATGAAAAACTGTTTTTT	few	TRBV18	-	TRBJ1-4
CASSFADPKNIQYF	TGTGCCAGCAGCTTTGCGGACCCAAAAAACATTCAGTACTTC	-	TRBV7-9	-	TRBJ2-4
CAIGGQGVGTEAFF	TGTGCCATCGGAGGACAGGGGGTTGGAACTGAAGCTTTCTTT	many	TRBV10-3	TRBD1	TRBJ1-1
CSARDRLAGSYHEQYF	TGCAGTGCTAGAGATCGGCTAGCGGGATCGTACCACGAGCAGTACTTC	few	TRBV20-1	TRBD2	TRBJ2-7
CASSLLGRPVDTQYF	TGTGCCAGCAGTTTGTTGGGGCGTCCAGTTGATACGCAGTATTTT	-	TRBV12-3/TRBV12-4	-	TRBJ2-3
CSARGRDTDEQYF	TGCAGTGCTCGGGGCAGGGATACTGACGAGCAGTACTTC	-	TRBV20-1	-	TRBJ2-7
CATSPRGQGTLLNTEAFF	TGCGCCACGTCCCCCCGGGGGCAGGGGACACTTCTGAACACTGAAGCTTTCTTT	few	TRBV5-1	-	TRBJ1-1
CSAEGQGFETQYF	TGCAGCGCGGAGGGACAGGGGTTCGAGACCCAGTACTTC	-	TRBV29-1	TRBD1	TRBJ2-5
CASTQGGGTEAFF	TGTGCCAGCACCCAGGGTGGTGGGACTGAAGCTTTCTTT	many	TRBV2	-	TRBJ1-1
CATSDLKGAEQYF	TGTGCCACCAGTGATTTGAAGGGTGCAGAGCAGTACTTC	few	TRBV24-1	-	TRBJ2-7
CASSYLNRGGYNEQFF	TGTGCCAGCAGTTACCTAAACAGGGGAGGCTACAATGAGCAGTTCTTC	many	TRBV6-5	-	TRBJ2-1
CASSLARDSYEQYF	TGTGCCAGCAGCTTAGCGCGGGACTCCTACGAGCAGTACTTC	many	TRBV7-2	-	TRBJ2-7
CASSEGRGGYTF	TGTGCCAGCAGTGAGGGGCGGGGTGGCTACACCTTC	many	TRBV2	-	TRBJ1-2
CASSLDLQGLNSPLHF	TGTGCCAGCAGTCTCGACCTACAGGGGTTGAATTCACCCCTCCACTTT	few	TRBV27	TRBD1	TRBJ1-6
CASSFTPGQSYNSPLHF	TGTGCCAGCAGTTTCACCCCGGGACAGTCGTATAATTCACCCCTCCACTTT	many	TRBV28	TRBD1	TRBJ1-6
CASSTRGGGQPQHF	TGTGCCAGCAGTACCAGGGGTGGAGGCCAGCCCCAGCATTTT	many	TRBV27	-	TRBJ1-5
CAWTPGQGWNQPQHF	TGTGCCTGGACTCCGGGACAGGGGTGGAATCAGCCCCAGCATTTT	-	TRBV30	TRBD1	TRBJ1-5
CASSLRTGMNEQYF	TGTGCCAGCAGCTTGAGGACAGGTATGAACGAGCAGTACTTC	-	TRBV11-3	TRBD1	TRBJ2-7
CASMGSSRSGANVLTF	TGTGCCAGCATGGGTTCGAGTCGCTCTGGGGCCAACGTCCTGACTTTC	-	TRBV6-1	-	TRBJ2-6
CASSHDLWGRRYGYTF	TGCGCCAGCAGCCACGACTTATGGGGCAGGAGGTATGGCTACACCTTC	-	TRBV4-3	-	TRBJ1-2
CAWSIGAVYQPQHF	TGTGCCTGGAGTATAGGGGCAGTCTATCAGCCCCAGCATTTT	few	TRBV30	-	TRBJ1-5
CSYEGSGTEAFF	TGCAGCTACGAGGGGTCGGGCACTGAAGCTTTCTTT	-	TRBV20-1	-	TRBJ1-1
CASSRKPGQGGKLFF	TGTGCCAGCAGCCGAAAACCGGGACAGGGGGGAAAACTGTTTTTT	few	TRBV6-1	TRBD1	TRBJ1-4
CASSLYRVESPLHF	TGTGCCAGCAGCTTATACAGGGTTGAGTCACCCCTCCACTTT	-	TRBV7-2	-	TRBJ1-6
CASSDWGQDYGYTF	TGTGCCAGCAGTGATTGGGGGCAGGACTATGGCTACACCTTC	many	TRBV2	-	TRBJ1-2
CASSPRDILDSPLHF	TGTGCCAGCTCACCTCGGGACATCCTGGATTCACCCCTCCACTTT	-	TRBV18	-	TRBJ1-6
CAISPMGTDAQYF	TGTGCCATCAGTCCGATGGGCACAGATGCGCAGTATTTT	few	TRBV10-3	-	TRBJ2-3
CSALRDKERRRGYTF	TGCAGTGCCCTCCGAGACAAGGAAAGAAGGAGGGGCTACACCTTC	many	TRBV20-1	-	TRBJ1-2
CASGKAGPTTDTQYF	TGTGCCAGCGGAAAGGCGGGTCCAACCACAGATACGCAGTATTTT	-	TRBV6-1	-	TRBJ2-3
CSAPQGKRDTEAFF	TGCAGTGCCCCGCAGGGGAAACGGGACACTGAAGCTTTCTTT	many	TRBV20-1	-	TRBJ1-1
CSVVAPHNEKLFF	TGCAGCGTTGTGGCTCCGCATAATGAAAAACTGTTTTTT	many	TRBV29-1	-	TRBJ1-4
CASGGLGEKLFF	TGTGCCAGCGGCGGGTTGGGAGAAAAACTGTTTTTT	-	TRBV5-8	-	TRBJ1-4
CASSSRPGETQYF	TGTGCCAGCAGTAGCCGCCCTGGGGAGACCCAGTACTTC	many	TRBV6-1	-	TRBJ2-5
CASSLLTGGGEKLFF	TGTGCCAGCAGCCTATTGACAGGGGGCGGTGAAAAACTGTTTTTT	few	TRBV7-2	TRBD1	TRBJ1-4
CASRSRGGYTF	TGTGCCAGCAGGTCGCGCGGGGGCTACACCTTC	many	TRBV12-3/TRBV12-4	-	TRBJ1-2
CASSLYGGSSNQPQHF	TGTGCCAGCAGTTTGTACGGGGGATCGAGCAATCAGCCCCAGCATTTT	many	TRBV28	-	TRBJ1-5
CASSAQGGGRQYF	TGTGCCAGCAGCGCTCAGGGGGGAGGTAGGCAGTACTTC	few	TRBV7-2	-	TRBJ2-7
CSARAPGGLAGNTGELFF	TGCAGTGCTAGAGCCCCCGGAGGGTTAGCGGGGAACACCGGGGAGCTGTTTTTT	few	TRBV20-1	TRBD2	TRBJ2-2
CASTSSNPGTEAFF	TGTGCCAGCACCTCGTCCAACCCGGGCACTGAAGCTTTCTTT	few	TRBV11-2	-	TRBJ1-1
CASSLAGDGVSSYEQYF	TGTGCCAGCAGCTTAGCGGGGGACGGGGTCAGCTCCTACGAGCAGTACTTC	-	TRBV7-2	-	TRBJ2-7
CSVERVRTGSSYEQYF	TGCAGCGTTGAAAGGGTGAGGACAGGGAGCTCCTACGAGCAGTACTTC	-	TRBV29-1	TRBD1	TRBJ2-7
CAISDPTAGQGSYEQYF	TGTGCCATCAGTGACCCCACTGCGGGACAGGGCTCCTACGAGCAGTACTTC	-	TRBV10-3	TRBD1	TRBJ2-7